This T cell receptor beta chain was sequenced for a study of beta chain features in type 1 diabetes. Study-wide context: Age, gender, cell numbers and subset yield matched between patients and controls. Investigators examined approximately 100,000,000 sorted cells across all samples. Study findings and constraints: Type 1 diabetes patients showed fewer insertions and more deletions at VDJ junctions.

The CDR3 sequence is 17 residues long. Germline CDR1 is KGHSH and CDR2 is LQKENI. Trimming left V 4 bases short and J 4 bases short, with 20 bases between. Comment on this clone: Its antigen is unknown.

Staining for CD45RO/CCR7/CD25/CD127/CD95/CD27 allowed sorting of CD4+ naive, central memory, regulatory and stem cell-like memory cells. cDNA synthesis used the whole RNA isolate, giving expressed TCRB sequences. The table came from immunoSEQ multiplex PCR; TCRdb's copy has only in-frame clones and leaves some out. This table has approximately 160,000 clones, just over 9% appearing once. What was sequenced was central memory CD4+ T cells from blood. The chain couples TRBV18 to TRBJ2-1, with D possibly TRBD1 on 6 matching bases. This clonotype was sampled from a woman aged 18 to 35 in good health. CDR3 region: CASSQAKGVGTYNEQFF. In DNA, the CDR3 is TGTGCCAGCTCACAAGCTAAGGGGGTAGGAACATACAATGAGCAGTTCTTC.